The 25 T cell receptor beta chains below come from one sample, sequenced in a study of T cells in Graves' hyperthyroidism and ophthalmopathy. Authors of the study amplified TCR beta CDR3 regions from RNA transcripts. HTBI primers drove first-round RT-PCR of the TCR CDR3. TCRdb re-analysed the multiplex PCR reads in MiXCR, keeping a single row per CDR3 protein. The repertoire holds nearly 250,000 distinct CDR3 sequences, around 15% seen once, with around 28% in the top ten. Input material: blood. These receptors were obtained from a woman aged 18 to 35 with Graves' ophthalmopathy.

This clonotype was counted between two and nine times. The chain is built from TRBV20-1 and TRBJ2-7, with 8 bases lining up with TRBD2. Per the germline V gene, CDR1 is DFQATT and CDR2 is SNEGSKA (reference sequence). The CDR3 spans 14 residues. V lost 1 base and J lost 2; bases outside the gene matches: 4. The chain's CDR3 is CSARAGGGAYEQYF. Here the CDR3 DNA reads TGCAGTGCTAGAGCGGGGGGGGGCGCCTACGAGCAGTACTTC.

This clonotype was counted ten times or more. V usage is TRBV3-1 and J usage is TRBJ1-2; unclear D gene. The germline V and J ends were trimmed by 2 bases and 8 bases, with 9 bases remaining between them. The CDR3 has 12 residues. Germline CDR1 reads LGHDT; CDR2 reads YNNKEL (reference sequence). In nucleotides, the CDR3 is TGTGCCAGCAGCCAAACCTTGGGGGGCTACACCTTC. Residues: CASSQTLGGYTF.

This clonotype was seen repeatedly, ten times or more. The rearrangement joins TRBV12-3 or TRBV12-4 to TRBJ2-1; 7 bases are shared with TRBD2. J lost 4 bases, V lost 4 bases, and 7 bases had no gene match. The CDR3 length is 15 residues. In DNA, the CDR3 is TGTGCCAGCAGTTCCTTCCGTAGCGGGTACAATGAGCAGTTCTTC. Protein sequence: CASSSFRSGYNEQFF.

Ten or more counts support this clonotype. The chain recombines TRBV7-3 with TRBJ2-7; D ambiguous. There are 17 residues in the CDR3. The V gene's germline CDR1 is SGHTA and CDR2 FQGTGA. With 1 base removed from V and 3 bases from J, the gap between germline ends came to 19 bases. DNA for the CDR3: TGTGCCAGCAGCTTAATGTCCGTCGGTGCCAGGTTCTACGAGCAGTACTTC. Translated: CASSLMSVGARFYEQYF. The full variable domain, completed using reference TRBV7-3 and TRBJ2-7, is GAGVSQTPSNKVTEKGKYVELRCDPISGHTALYWYRQSLGQGPEFLIYFQGTGAADDSGLPNDRFFAVRPEGSVSTLKIQRTERGDSAVYLCASSLMSVGARFYEQYFGPGTRLTVT.

The CDR3 DNA is TGTGCCACCAGTGATTCCCACGGACTAGCGGGTCAAGAGACCCAGTACTTC. This encodes CATSDSHGLAGQETQYF. This sequence joins TRBV24-1 and TRBJ2-5; 11 bases are shared with TRBD2. J was trimmed by 2 bases and V by 2 bases; bases with no gene match: 6. The CDR3 sequence is 17 residues long. From germline, CDR1 is KGHDR and CDR2 SFDVKD.

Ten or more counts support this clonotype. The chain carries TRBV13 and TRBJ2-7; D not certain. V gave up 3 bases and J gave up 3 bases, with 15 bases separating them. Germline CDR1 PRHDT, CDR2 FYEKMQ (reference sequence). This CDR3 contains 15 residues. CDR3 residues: CASSFPVGRGYEQYF. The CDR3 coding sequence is TGTGCCAGCAGCTTCCCCGTGGGAAGAGGCTACGAGCAGTACTTC.

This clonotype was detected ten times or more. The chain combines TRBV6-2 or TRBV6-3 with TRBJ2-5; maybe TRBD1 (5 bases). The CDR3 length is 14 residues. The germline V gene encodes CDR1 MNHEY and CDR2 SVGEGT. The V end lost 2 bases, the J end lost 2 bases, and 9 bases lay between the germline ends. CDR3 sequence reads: CASSYKGIQETQYF. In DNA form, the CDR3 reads TGTGCCAGCAGTTACAAGGGGATACAAGAGACCCAGTACTTC.

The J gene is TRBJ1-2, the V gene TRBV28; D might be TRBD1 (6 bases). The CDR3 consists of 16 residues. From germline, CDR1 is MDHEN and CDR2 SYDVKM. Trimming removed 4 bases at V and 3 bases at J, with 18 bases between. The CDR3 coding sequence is TGTGCCAGCAGTTCTCTCGGACAGCCTTTGGACTATGGCTACACCTTC. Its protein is CASSSLGQPLDYGYTF.

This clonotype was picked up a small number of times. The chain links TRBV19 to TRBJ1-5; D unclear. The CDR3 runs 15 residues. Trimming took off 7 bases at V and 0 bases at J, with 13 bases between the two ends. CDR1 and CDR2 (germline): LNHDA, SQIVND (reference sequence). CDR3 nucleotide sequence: TGTGCCAGTAATCCCCAGACATATAGCAATCAGCCCCAGCATTTT. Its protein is CASNPQTYSNQPQHF.

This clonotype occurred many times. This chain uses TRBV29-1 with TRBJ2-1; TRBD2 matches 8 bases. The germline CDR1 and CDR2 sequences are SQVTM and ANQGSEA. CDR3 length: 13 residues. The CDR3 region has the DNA TGCACTACCGCGGGGGGCTACTACAATGAGCAGTTCTTC. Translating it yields CTTAGGYYNEQFF.

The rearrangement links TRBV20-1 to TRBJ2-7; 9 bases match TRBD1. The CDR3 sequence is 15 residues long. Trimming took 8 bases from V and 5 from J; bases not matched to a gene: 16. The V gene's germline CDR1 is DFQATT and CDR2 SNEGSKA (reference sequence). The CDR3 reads CSHDYGTGYVDEQYF. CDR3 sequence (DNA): TGCAGTCACGACTACGGGACAGGGTACGTCGACGAGCAGTACTTC.

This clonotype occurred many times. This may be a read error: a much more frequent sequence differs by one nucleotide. CDR3 residues: CTSSPTGQGAGTEAFF. CDR3 in DNA: TGTACCAGCTCACCAACCGGACAGGGGGCCGGGACTGAAGCTTTCTTT. The rearrangement links TRBV18 to TRBJ1-1; 11 positions agree with TRBD1. This CDR3 comprises 16 residues. The germline V gene has CDR1 KGHSH and CDR2 LQKENI.

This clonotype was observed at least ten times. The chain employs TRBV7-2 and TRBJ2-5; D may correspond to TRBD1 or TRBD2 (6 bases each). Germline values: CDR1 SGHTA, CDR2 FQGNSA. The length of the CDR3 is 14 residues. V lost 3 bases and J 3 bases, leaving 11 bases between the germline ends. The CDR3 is CASSFMGGEETQYF. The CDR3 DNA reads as TGTGCCAGCAGCTTTATGGGGGGCGAAGAGACCCAGTACTTC.

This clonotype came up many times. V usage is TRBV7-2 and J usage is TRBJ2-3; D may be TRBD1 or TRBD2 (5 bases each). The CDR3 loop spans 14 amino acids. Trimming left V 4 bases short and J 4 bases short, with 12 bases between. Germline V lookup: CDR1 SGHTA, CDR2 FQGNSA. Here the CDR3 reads CASSSLGPADTQYF. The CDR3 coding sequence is TGTGCCAGCAGCTCCCTGGGACCAGCAGATACGCAGTATTTT.

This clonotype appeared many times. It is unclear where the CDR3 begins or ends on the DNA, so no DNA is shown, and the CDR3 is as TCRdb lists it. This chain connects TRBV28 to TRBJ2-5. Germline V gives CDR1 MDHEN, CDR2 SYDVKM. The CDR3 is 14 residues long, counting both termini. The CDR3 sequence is CASSTSDGQETQYF.

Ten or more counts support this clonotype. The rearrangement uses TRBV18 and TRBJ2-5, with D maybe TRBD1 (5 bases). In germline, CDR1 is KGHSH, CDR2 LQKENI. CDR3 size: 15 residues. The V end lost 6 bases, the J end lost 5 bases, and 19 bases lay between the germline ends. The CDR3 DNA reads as TGTGCCAGCTCTCGACAGATAAGTGGAGCGGAGACCCAGTACTTC. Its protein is CASSRQISGAETQYF.

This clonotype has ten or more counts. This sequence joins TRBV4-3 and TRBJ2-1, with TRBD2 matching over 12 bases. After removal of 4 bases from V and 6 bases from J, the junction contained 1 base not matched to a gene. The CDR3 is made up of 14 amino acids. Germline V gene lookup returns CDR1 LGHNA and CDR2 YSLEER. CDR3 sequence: CASSRLAGANEQFF. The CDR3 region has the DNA TGCGCCAGCAGCCGACTAGCGGGAGCCAATGAGCAGTTCTTC.

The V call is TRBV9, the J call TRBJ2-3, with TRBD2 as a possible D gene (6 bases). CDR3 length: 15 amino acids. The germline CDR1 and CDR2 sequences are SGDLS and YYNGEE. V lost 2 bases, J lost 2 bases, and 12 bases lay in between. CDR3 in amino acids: CASSVGGVITDTQYF. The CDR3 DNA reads TGTGCCAGCAGCGTCGGCGGGGTAATCACAGATACGCAGTATTTT.

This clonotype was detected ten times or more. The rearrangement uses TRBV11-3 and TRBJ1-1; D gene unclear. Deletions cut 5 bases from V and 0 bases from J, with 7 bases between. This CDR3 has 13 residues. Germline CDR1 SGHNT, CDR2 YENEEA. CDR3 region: CASSTDLNTEAFF. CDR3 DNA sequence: TGTGCCAGCAGCACGGATTTGAACACTGAAGCTTTCTTT.

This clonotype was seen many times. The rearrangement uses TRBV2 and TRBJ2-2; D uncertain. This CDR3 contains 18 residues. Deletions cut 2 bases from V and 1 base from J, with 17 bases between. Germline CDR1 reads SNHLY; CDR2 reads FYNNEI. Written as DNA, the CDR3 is TGTGCCAGCAGTGAACCTTGGGTCTGGGCCCAGAACACCGGGGAGCTGTTTTTT. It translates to CASSEPWVWAQNTGELFF.

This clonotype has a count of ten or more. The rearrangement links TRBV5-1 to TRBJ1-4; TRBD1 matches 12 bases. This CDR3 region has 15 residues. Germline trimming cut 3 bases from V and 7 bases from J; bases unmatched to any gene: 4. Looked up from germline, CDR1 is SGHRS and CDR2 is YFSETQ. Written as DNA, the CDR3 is TGCGCCAGCAGCTCGGGACAGGGGGCAGGTGAAAAACTGTTTTTT. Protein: CASSSGQGAGEKLFF.

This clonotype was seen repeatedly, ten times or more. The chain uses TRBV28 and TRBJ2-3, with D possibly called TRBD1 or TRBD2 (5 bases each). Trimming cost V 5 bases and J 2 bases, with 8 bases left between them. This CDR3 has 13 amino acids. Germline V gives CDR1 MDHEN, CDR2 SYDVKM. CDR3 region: CASSGGITDTQYF. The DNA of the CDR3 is TGTGCCAGCAGTGGGGGTATCACAGATACGCAGTATTTT.

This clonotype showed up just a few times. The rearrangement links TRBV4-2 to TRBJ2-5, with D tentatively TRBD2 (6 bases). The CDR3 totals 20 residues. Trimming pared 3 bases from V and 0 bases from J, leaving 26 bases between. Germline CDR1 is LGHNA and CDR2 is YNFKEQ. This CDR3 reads CASSQALSTQTGRHQETQYF. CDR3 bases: TGTGCCAGCAGCCAGGCTCTCTCCACCCAAACTGGGAGGCACCAAGAGACCCAGTACTTC.

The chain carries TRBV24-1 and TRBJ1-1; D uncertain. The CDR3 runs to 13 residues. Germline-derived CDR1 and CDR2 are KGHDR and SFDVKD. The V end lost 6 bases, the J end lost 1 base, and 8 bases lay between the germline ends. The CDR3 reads CATSLAGNTEAFF. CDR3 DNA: TGTGCCACCAGTTTGGCTGGGAACACTGAAGCTTTCTTT.

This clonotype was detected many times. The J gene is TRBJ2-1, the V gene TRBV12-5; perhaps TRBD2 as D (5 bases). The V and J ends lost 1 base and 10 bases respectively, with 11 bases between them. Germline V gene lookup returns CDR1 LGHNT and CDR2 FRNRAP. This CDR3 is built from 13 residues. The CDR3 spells CASGLGGEREQFF. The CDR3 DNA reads TGTGCTAGTGGTTTGGGTGGGGAGAGAGAGCAGTTCTTC.